The rows below give T cell receptor beta chains drawn from one sample of a study of human T cells and chemical hapten exposure. MiXCR was run by TCRdb on the RACE reads, yielding one entry per CDR3 protein. The sample has roughly 74,000 distinct CDR3 sequences; about 32% are singletons. Source: whole blood, taken in connection with sensitization to the hapten diphenylcyclopropenone (DPC). All receptors come from a man aged 35-49 years with alopecia areata. Some clones in this sample may be carry-over from other donors' samples. CDR3s include the opening cysteine and the closing phenylalanine or tryptophan. The D gene is left open where the match is weak. The size of a clone is reported for some rows only, either as once, few or many, or as a class for expanded clones.

CDR3 DNA	CDR3 protein	D gene	J gene	clone size	V gene
TGTGCCAGCAGCTCCACGCGGTCGGGTAATTCACCCCTCCACTTT	CASSSTRSGNSPLHF	.	TRBJ1-6	few	TRBV6-5
TGCAGTGCTATAAGACTAGCGGGAACTGGTAATGAGCAGTTCTTC	CSAIRLAGTGNEQFF	TRBD2	TRBJ2-1	.	TRBV20-1
TGTGCCAGCAGCTTACCAGGACAGCAAGGCTACACCTTC	CASSLPGQQGYTF	.	TRBJ1-2	.	TRBV13
TGTGCCAGCAGTGAGGGGTATAGCAATCAGCCCCAGCATTTT	CASSEGYSNQPQHF	.	TRBJ1-5	few	TRBV6-1
TGTGCCAGCAGCGTCATCCCAGGGTTTTTACGCAATGAGCAGTTCTTC	CASSVIPGFLRNEQFF	.	TRBJ2-1	few	TRBV3-1
TGTGCCAGCAGCTCCCGGTTCCGGAACGAGCAGTACTTC	CASSSRFRNEQYF	.	TRBJ2-7	.	TRBV7-8
TGCAGCGTTGAGCGGAACAATGAGCAGTTCTTC	CSVERNNEQFF	.	TRBJ2-1	.	TRBV29-1
TGTGCCAGCAGCCCGGACGGTGGGGTATCTAACTATGGCTACACCTTC	CASSPDGGVSNYGYTF	.	TRBJ1-2	.	TRBV7-2
TGTGCCATTACGGGGGAATCGGCCCAAAACACTGAAGCTTTCTTT	CAITGESAQNTEAFF	.	TRBJ1-1	few	TRBV28
TGCAGCGTTGAATCAGGACTAGCGGGATGGAATGAGCAGTTCTTC	CSVESGLAGWNEQFF	TRBD2	TRBJ2-1	few	TRBV29-1
TGCGCCAGCAGCTTGGTTGCAGGTCCTAAAGGGGATACGCAGTATTTT	CASSLVAGPKGDTQYF	.	TRBJ2-3	few	TRBV5-1
TGTGCCAGCAGTAGATGGGGGGCGGGTGGCTACACCTTC	CASSRWGAGGYTF	.	TRBJ1-2	.	TRBV28
TGTGCCAGCAGCCCGGGACTAGCCAGTCTAGAGACCCAGTACTTC	CASSPGLASLETQYF	TRBD2	TRBJ2-5	.	TRBV5-4
TGTGCCAGCAGTTCGATGGCAGGGGGCGCGATCGCTGAAGCTTTCTTT	CASSSMAGGAIAEAFF	TRBD1	TRBJ1-1	.	TRBV28
TGTGCCAGCAGTGACTCAGGTTCTAGCGGGAGTGTTGAGCAGTTCTTC	CASSDSGSSGSVEQFF	TRBD2	TRBJ2-1	.	TRBV6-4
TGTGCCAGCAGTTACTCGAAGGGCGAAATGAACACTGAAGCTTTCTTT	CASSYSKGEMNTEAFF	.	TRBJ1-1	few	TRBV6-2/TRBV6-3
TGTGCCAGCAGTGCGTTGGGGACAGGGAATGAAAAACTGTTTTTT	CASSALGTGNEKLFF	TRBD1	TRBJ1-4	.	TRBV28
TGCAGTGCTAGAGCTTTGACTAGCGGACGCACAGATACGCAGTATTTT	CSARALTSGRTDTQYF	TRBD2	TRBJ2-3	few	TRBV20-1
TGCGCCAGCAGCCAGGCGACTAGCGGGAGCTCCTACAATGAGCAGTTCTTC	CASSQATSGSSYNEQFF	TRBD2	TRBJ2-1	few	TRBV4-1
TGCGCCAGCAGCTCGATGCAATCCTACGAGCAGTACTTC	CASSSMQSYEQYF	.	TRBJ2-7	.	TRBV5-1
TGTGCCAGCAGCTTAGGCCCGACAGGGCTCAATCAGCCCCAGCATTTT	CASSLGPTGLNQPQHF	TRBD1	TRBJ1-5	few	TRBV7-2
TGTGCCAGCAGTTTAGACAGCTTGGGTCAGCCCCAGCATTTT	CASSLDSLGQPQHF	.	TRBJ1-5	.	TRBV7-9
TGTGCCAGCAGTCCAGGACTAGCGTTGACCGGGGAGCTGTTTTTT	CASSPGLALTGELFF	TRBD2	TRBJ2-2	few	TRBV27
TGTGCCATCAGTGACCCAAGTCGATCCCGGGACAGGGGGCATGCCCACTATGGCTACACCTTC	CAISDPSRSRDRGHAHYGYTF	TRBD1	TRBJ1-2	few	TRBV10-3
TGTGCCAGCAGCCCGGGACACCTCGCAGGGGGAGGGACTGAAGCTTTCTTT	CASSPGHLAGGGTEAFF	TRBD1	TRBJ1-1	few	TRBV11-1
TGTGCCAGCAGTCTCCAACCACCCCTCCACTTT	CASSLQPPLHF	.	TRBJ1-6	.	TRBV6-5
TGCAGCGTCACAGGGGGCACAGATACGCAGTATTTT	CSVTGGTDTQYF	TRBD1	TRBJ2-3	.	TRBV29-1
TGTGCCAGCAGTCCCGGGACGCGGACAGATACGCAGTATTTT	CASSPGTRTDTQYF	.	TRBJ2-3	few	TRBV28
TGTGCCAGCAGGGGACAGGCAAACATTCAGTACTTC	CASRGQANIQYF	TRBD1	TRBJ2-4	.	TRBV27
TGTGCCAGCAGGCTTTGGACAGATACGCAGTATTTT	CASRLWTDTQYF	.	TRBJ2-3	.	TRBV12-3/TRBV12-4
TGTGCTAGTGGCTCCGGACGAGCGCAGTATTTT	CASGSGRAQYF	.	TRBJ2-3	many	TRBV12-5
TGCAGCGTTGAAGTCCAGGAGAGCACAGATACGCAGTATTTT	CSVEVQESTDTQYF	.	TRBJ2-3	.	TRBV29-1
TGTGCCAGCAGCCGTGGGTTAGCGGGAGACGAGCAGTACTTC	CASSRGLAGDEQYF	TRBD2	TRBJ2-7	.	TRBV14
TGTGCCATCAGTGATTCAGACAGGGGGTATCAGCCCCAGCATTTT	CAISDSDRGYQPQHF	TRBD1	TRBJ1-5	many	TRBV10-3
TGTGCCACCAGTGATTCCCCAACACGGGAACTTAGAAATGAGCAGTTCTTC	CATSDSPTRELRNEQFF	.	TRBJ2-1	many	TRBV24-1
TGTGCCAGCTCAGACCAGGCGGAGAAAAACATTCAGTACTTC	CASSDQAEKNIQYF	.	TRBJ2-4	few	TRBV18
TGTGCCAGCAGCTTAAACGAGGGATTAGGAGGCTACACCTTC	CASSLNEGLGGYTF	.	TRBJ1-2	few	TRBV7-2
TGCAGTGCTAGAGATCTGGGGAGATTCAATCAGCCCCAGCATTTT	CSARDLGRFNQPQHF	.	TRBJ1-5	.	TRBV20-1
TGTGCCATCAGTAAAAAAGGGACTGGTGAGCGGCTCACAGATACGCAGTATTTT	CAISKKGTGERLTDTQYF	.	TRBJ2-3	many	TRBV10-3
TGCGCCAGCAGCCTTGCGCCGGGGGCATCTGGAAACACCATATATTTT	CASSLAPGASGNTIYF	.	TRBJ1-3	few	TRBV4-1
TGTGACAGCAGGTCCCCCCTAGACACCTCCTACAATGAGCAGTTCTTC	CDSRSPLDTSYNEQFF	.	TRBJ2-1	.	TRBV2
TGTGCCAGCAGTGAAGCCCTAGCGGACCCCTCCTACAATGAGCAGTTCTTC	CASSEALADPSYNEQFF	TRBD2	TRBJ2-1	.	TRBV6-1
TGTGCCAGCTCACCACCGGGGGGAGATACGCAGTATTTT	CASSPPGGDTQYF	.	TRBJ2-3	few	TRBV18
TGCGCCAGCAGCTTGGCGGCAGACACTGAAGCTTTCTTT	CASSLAADTEAFF	.	TRBJ1-1	.	TRBV5-1